The entry below describes one T cell receptor (beta chain). In the original analysis: By means of reference gene primer amplification, nucleated cell counts were estimated. Data came from immunoSEQ multiplex PCR; TCRdb stores just in-frame clones and leaves some out. V, J and clone size are those of that table, while D and trimming were read from the DNA. The sample has roughly 76,000 clones; 85% to 95% are singletons. The V end was cut by 1 base, the J end by 6 bases, with 14 bases between. The V gene's germline CDR1 is SGHRS and CDR2 YFSETQ. The CDR3 covers 15 residues. The source of the sample is a study of blood T cell repertoires in COVID-19. Study details: From the United States, Italy and Spain came samples of acute and convalescent COVID-19.

This clonotype was obtained from a woman aged 55-75 years with active COVID-19. The specimen was peripheral blood. The J gene is TRBJ2-1, the V gene TRBV5-1; TRBD2 is a possible D gene (7 bases). This chain's CDR3 is CASSLKQGGSNEQFF. CDR3 sequence (DNA): TGCGCCAGCAGCTTGAAACAGGGCGGGAGCAATGAGCAGTTCTTC.